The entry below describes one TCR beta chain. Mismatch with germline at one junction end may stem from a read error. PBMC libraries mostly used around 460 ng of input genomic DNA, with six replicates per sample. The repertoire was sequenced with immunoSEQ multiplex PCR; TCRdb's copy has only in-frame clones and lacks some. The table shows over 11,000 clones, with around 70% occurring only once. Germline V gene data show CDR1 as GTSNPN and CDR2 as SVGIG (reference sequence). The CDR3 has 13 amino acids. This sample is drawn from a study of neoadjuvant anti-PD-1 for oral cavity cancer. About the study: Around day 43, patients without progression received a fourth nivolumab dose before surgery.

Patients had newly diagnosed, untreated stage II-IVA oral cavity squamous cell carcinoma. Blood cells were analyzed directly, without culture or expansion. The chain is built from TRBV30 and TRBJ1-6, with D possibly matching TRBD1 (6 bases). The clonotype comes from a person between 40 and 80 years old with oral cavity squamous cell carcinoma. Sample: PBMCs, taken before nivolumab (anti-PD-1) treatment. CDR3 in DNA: TGTGCCTGGATAACAGGGAATAAATCACCCCTCCACTTT. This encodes CAWITGNKSPLHF.